A selection of T cell receptor beta chains follows, all from one sample in a study of shared clonotypes between healthy human individuals. Clones were sequenced by immunoSEQ multiplex PCR, and TCRdb holds only the in-frame ones, with some missing. The sample shows approximately 840,000 clones, about 97% of them seen only once. The sequenced sample was naive CD8+ T cells sorted from blood. These TCRs come from a man aged 25-40 years in good health. CDR3s include the opening cysteine and the closing phenylalanine or tryptophan. The D gene is left open where the match is weak. Part of the rows lack a size; the others show once, few, many or a class for expanded clones.

-,-,TRBV5-6,TRBJ2-7,CASSGSSLGEQYF,TGTGCCAGCAGCGGGAGTTCCCTAGGCGAGCAGTACTTC
-,-,TRBV7-9,TRBJ2-1,CASSPPTRNDEQFF,TGTGCCAGCAGCCCCCCCACTAGAAATGATGAGCAGTTCTTC
-,-,TRBV9,TRBJ2-1,CASSGRDSQLSYNEQFF,TGTGCCAGCAGCGGGAGGGACAGTCAATTGTCCTACAATGAGCAGTTCTTC
-,TRBD2,TRBV4-3,TRBJ2-5,CASSQDSSGYKRTQYF,TGCGCCAGCAGCCAAGATTCTAGCGGGTACAAGAGAACCCAGTACTTC
-,TRBD2,TRBV9,TRBJ2-3,CASSVGGSGRVSTDTQYF,TGTGCCAGCAGCGTAGGAGGTAGCGGGAGGGTTAGCACAGATACGCAGTATTTT
-,-,TRBV7-6,TRBJ2-7,CASSWGNGAYEQYF,TGTGCCAGCAGCTGGGGGAACGGGGCCTACGAGCAGTACTTC
-,-,TRBV27,TRBJ1-5,CASGDVSANQPQHF,TGTGCCAGCGGTGATGTGAGCGCCAATCAGCCCCAGCATTTT
-,-,TRBV10-3,TRBJ1-4,CATSPTLTNEKLFF,TGTGCCACCTCCCCCACCTTAACTAATGAAAAACTGTTTTTT
once,-,TRBV7-3,TRBJ1-2,CASSLEGDGYTF,TGTGCCAGCAGCTTAGAGGGGGACGGCTACACCTTC
-,TRBD1,TRBV6-5,TRBJ1-1,CASTATGGTEAFF,TGTGCCAGCACCGCAACAGGGGGCACTGAAGCTTTCTTT
-,TRBD1,TRBV15,TRBJ1-5,CATSIADRGYEQPQHF,TGTGCCACCAGCATCGCGGACAGGGGGTACGAGCAGCCCCAGCATTTT
-,-,TRBV9,TRBJ2-1,CASSGTRGDNEQFF,TGTGCCAGCAGCGGAACCAGGGGAGACAATGAGCAGTTCTTC
-,-,TRBV9,TRBJ1-1,CASSPPRRTEAFF,TGTGCCAGCAGCCCGCCCAGGAGGACTGAAGCTTTCTTT
-,TRBD2,TRBV25-1,TRBJ2-1,CASRNSGRPYNEQFF,TGTGCCAGCAGGAACAGCGGGAGGCCCTACAATGAGCAGTTCTTC
-,-,TRBV12-5,TRBJ1-1,CASGRGDMNTEAFF,TGTGCTAGTGGAAGGGGGGACATGAACACTGAAGCTTTCTTT
-,-,TRBV5-1,TRBJ1-1,CASSLLRNTEAFF,TGCGCCAGCAGCTTGTTGCGTAACACTGAAGCTTTCTTT
-,TRBD2,TRBV11-2,TRBJ2-1,CASSPGLAGVNEQFF,TGTGCCAGCAGCCCGGGACTAGCGGGAGTCAATGAGCAGTTCTTC
-,-,TRBV7-2,TRBJ2-7,CASSLYSSLYEQYF,TGTGCCAGCAGCTTATATTCGTCTTTATACGAGCAGTACTTC
-,-,TRBV27,TRBJ1-2,CASRWGANYGYTF,TGTGCCAGCAGGTGGGGAGCTAACTATGGCTACACCTTC
-,-,TRBV14,TRBJ1-2,CASSPLRGAYYGYTF,TGTGCCAGCAGCCCACTGAGGGGGGCGTATTATGGCTACACCTTC
-,TRBD2,TRBV29-1,TRBJ2-3,CSVEDLTSGGTDTQYF,TGCAGCGTTGAAGATTTAACTAGCGGGGGCACAGATACGCAGTATTTT
-,-,TRBV27,TRBJ2-1,CASSPRTLKQFF,TGTGCCAGCAGTCCCCGGACTCTCAAGCAGTTCTTC
-,TRBD1,TRBV30,TRBJ2-3,CAWSSTGADTQYF,TGTGCCTGGAGTTCAACAGGGGCAGATACGCAGTATTTT
-,-,TRBV7-9,TRBJ2-2,CASSFPRATNTGELFF,TGTGCCAGCAGCTTCCCGAGAGCGACGAACACCGGGGAGCTGTTTTTT
-,-,TRBV29-1,TRBJ2-7,CSVVFFDEAYEQYF,TGCAGCGTTGTGTTTTTCGACGAGGCCTACGAGCAGTACTTC
once,-,TRBV11-2,TRBJ2-1,CASSLGSDEQFF,TGTGCCAGCAGCTTAGGTTCTGATGAGCAGTTCTTC
-,TRBD2,TRBV6-6,TRBJ2-7,CASGTSVTYEQYF,TGTGCCAGTGGGACTAGCGTTACCTACGAGCAGTACTTC
-,-,TRBV7-8,TRBJ2-1,CASILGTFRAGEQFF,TGTGCCAGCATCCTTGGGACCTTTCGAGCAGGTGAGCAGTTCTTC
-,TRBD2,TRBV2,TRBJ2-3,CASRASGRGTDTQYF,TGTGCCAGCAGGGCGAGCGGGAGGGGTACAGATACGCAGTATTTT
-,-,TRBV6-5,TRBJ1-1,CASSYSRGVNTEAFF,TGTGCCAGCAGTTACTCTAGGGGGGTGAACACTGAAGCTTTCTTT
-,-,TRBV4-3,TRBJ2-7,CASSHLRQHSQLGPYEQYF,TGCGCCAGCAGCCATCTAAGGCAGCACAGTCAACTAGGGCCCTACGAGCAGTACTTC
-,-,TRBV2,TRBJ2-7,CASSDWQGQGEQYF,TGTGCCAGCAGTGATTGGCAGGGGCAGGGCGAGCAGTACTTC
-,-,TRBV4-1,TRBJ2-6,CASSQASGAGANVLTF,TGCGCCAGCAGCCAAGCCTCAGGGGCTGGGGCCAACGTCCTGACTTTC
-,-,TRBV9,TRBJ1-4,CASSPRATGYEKLFF,TGTGCCAGCAGCCCACGAGCAACAGGTTATGAAAAACTGTTTTTT
-,-,TRBV6-5,TRBJ2-3,CASSDFRMQYF,TGTGCCAGCAGCGACTTCCGAATGCAGTATTTT
-,-,TRBV14,TRBJ2-3,CASRSSPGDTDTQYF,TGTGCCAGCCGGTCGTCACCGGGGGACACAGATACGCAGTATTTT
-,-,TRBV10-3,TRBJ2-7,CAISADFEQYF,TGTGCCATCAGTGCCGACTTCGAGCAGTACTTC
once,-,TRBV11-2,TRBJ2-7,CASSLQGSYEQYF,TGTGCCAGCAGCTTACAGGGTTCATACGAGCAGTACTTC
-,-,TRBV9,TRBJ2-2,CASKAENTGELFF,TGTGCTAGCAAAGCTGAAAACACCGGGGAGCTGTTTTTT
-,-,TRBV4-2,TRBJ2-7,CASTRPGEHEQYF,TGTGCCAGCACTCGACCCGGTGAGCACGAGCAGTACTTC
-,TRBD2,TRBV7-2,TRBJ2-1,CASSLPRARAGDNEQFF,TGTGCCAGCAGCCTACCACGAGCTAGAGCGGGGGACAATGAGCAGTTCTTC
-,-,TRBV5-4,TRBJ2-1,CASSFGRGEQFF,TGTGCCAGCAGCTTTGGTAGGGGTGAGCAGTTCTTC
-,-,TRBV11-2,TRBJ2-3,CASSFPAKARTDTQYF,TGTGCCAGCAGCTTCCCCGCGAAGGCTCGCACAGATACGCAGTATTTT